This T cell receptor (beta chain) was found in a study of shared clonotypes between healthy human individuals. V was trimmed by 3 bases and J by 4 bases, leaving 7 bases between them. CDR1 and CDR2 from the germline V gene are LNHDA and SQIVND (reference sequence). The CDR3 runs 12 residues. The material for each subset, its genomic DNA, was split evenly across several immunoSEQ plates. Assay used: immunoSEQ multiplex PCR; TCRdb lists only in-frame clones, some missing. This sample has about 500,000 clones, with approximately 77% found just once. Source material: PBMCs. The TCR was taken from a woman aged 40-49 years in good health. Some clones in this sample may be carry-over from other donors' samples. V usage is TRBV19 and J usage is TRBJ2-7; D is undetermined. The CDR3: CASSMCRYEQYF. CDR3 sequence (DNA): TGTGCCAGTAGTATGTGCCGGTACGAGCAGTACTTC.